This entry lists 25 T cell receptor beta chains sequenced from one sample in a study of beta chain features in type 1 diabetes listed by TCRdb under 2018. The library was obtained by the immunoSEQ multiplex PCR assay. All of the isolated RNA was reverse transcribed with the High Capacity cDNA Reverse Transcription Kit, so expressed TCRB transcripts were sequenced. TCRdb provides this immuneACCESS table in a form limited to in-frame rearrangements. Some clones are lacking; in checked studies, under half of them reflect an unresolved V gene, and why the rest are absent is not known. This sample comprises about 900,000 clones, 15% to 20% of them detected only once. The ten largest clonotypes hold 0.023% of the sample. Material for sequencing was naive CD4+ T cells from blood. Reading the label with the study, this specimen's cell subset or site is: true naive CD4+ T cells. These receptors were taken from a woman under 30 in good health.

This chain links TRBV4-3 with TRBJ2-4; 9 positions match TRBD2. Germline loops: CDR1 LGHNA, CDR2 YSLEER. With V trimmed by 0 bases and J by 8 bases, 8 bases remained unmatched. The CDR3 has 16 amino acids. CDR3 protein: CASSQEGGRVRDIQYF. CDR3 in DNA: TGCGCCAGCAGCCAAGAGGGCGGGAGGGTAAGGGACATTCAGTACTTC.

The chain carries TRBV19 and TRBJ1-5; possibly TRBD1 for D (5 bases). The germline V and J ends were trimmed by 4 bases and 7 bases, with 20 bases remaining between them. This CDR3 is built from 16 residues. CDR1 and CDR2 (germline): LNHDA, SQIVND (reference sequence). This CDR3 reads CASSTSGKVGSQPQHF. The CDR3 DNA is TGTGCCAGTAGTACCTCAGGGAAGGTGGGGTCACAGCCCCAGCATTTT.

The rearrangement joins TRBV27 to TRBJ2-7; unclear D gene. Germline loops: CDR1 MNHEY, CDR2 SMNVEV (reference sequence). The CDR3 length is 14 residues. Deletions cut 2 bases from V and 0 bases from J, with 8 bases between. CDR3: CASSLRQSSYEQYF. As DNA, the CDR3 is TGTGCCAGCAGTTTACGGCAGAGCTCCTACGAGCAGTACTTC.

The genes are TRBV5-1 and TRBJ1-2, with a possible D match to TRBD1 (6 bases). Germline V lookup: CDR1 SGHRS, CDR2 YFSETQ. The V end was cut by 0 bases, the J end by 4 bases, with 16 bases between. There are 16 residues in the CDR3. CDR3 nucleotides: TGCGCCAGCAGCTTGGTACAGGGCCCCTTCGGCTATGGCTACACCTTC. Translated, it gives CASSLVQGPFGYGYTF.

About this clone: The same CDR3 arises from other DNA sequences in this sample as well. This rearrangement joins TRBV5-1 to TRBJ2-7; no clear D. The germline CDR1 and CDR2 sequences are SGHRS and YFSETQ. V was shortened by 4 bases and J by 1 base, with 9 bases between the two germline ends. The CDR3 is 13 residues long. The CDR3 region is CASSRDGSYEQYF. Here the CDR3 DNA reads TGCGCCAGCAGCCGAGACGGGTCCTACGAGCAGTACTTC.

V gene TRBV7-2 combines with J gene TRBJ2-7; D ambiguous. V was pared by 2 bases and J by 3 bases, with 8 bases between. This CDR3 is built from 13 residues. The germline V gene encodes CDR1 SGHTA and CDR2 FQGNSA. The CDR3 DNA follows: TGTGCCAGCAGCTTATTGGTGGGCTACGAGCAGTACTTC. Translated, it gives CASSLLVGYEQYF.

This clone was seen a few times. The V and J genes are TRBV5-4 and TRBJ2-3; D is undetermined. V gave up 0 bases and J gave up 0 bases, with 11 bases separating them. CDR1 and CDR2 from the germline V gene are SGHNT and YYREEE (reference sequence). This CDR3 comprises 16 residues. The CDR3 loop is CASSLVVGTSTDTQYF. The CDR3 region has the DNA TGTGCCAGCAGCTTGGTCGTGGGCACTAGCACAGATACGCAGTATTTT.

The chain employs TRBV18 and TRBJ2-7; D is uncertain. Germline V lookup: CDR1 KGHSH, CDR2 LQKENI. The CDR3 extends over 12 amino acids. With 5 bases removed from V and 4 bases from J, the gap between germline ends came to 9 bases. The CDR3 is CASSTSLYEQYF. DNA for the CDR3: TGTGCCAGCTCAACTTCATTGTACGAGCAGTACTTC.

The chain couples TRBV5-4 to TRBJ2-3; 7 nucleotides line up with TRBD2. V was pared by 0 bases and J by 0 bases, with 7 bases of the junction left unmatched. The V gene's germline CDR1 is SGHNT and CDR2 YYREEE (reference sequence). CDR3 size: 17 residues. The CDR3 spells CASSLGGGSGSTDTQYF. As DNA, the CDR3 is TGTGCCAGCAGCTTGGGAGGAGGTAGCGGGAGCACAGATACGCAGTATTTT.

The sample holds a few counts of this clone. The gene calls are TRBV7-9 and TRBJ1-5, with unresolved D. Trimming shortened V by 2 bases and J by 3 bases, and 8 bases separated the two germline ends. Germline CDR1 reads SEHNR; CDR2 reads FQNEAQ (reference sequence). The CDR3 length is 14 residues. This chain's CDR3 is CASSLHGDNQPQHF. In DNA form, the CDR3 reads TGTGCCAGCAGCTTACACGGGGACAATCAGCCCCAGCATTTT.

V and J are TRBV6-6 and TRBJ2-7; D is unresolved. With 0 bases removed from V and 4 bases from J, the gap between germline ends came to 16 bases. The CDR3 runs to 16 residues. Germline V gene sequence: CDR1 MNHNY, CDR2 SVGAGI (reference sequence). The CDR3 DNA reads TGTGCCAGCAGTTACTCGACGGGTAGTCCGCCATACGAGCAGTACTTC. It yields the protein CASSYSTGSPPYEQYF.

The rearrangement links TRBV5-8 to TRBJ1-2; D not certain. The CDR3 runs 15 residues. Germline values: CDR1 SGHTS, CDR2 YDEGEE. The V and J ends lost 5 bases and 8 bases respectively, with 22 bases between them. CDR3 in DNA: TGTGCCAGCAGTCTGCAGGCCCAATATCTGTCCGGCTACACCTTC. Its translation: CASSLQAQYLSGYTF.

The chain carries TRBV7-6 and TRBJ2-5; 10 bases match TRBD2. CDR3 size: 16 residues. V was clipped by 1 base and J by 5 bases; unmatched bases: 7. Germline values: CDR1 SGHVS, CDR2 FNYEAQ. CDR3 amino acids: CASSLGASGSGETQYF. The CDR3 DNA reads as TGTGCCAGCAGCTTAGGGGCTAGCGGGAGTGGTGAGACCCAGTACTTC.

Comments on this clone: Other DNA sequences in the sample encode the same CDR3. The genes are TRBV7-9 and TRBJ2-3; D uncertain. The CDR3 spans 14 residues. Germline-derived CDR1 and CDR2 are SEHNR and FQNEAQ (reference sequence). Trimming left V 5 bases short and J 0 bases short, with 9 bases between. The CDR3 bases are TGTGCCAGCAGCCTTTATGGTAGCACAGATACGCAGTATTTT. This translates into CASSLYGSTDTQYF. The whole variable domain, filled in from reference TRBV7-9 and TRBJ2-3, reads DTGVSQNPRHKITKRGQNVTFRCDPISEHNRLYWYRQTLGQGPEFLTYFQNEAQLEKSRLLSDRFSAERPKGSFSTLEIQRTEQGDSAMYLCASSLYGSTDTQYFGPGTRLTVL.

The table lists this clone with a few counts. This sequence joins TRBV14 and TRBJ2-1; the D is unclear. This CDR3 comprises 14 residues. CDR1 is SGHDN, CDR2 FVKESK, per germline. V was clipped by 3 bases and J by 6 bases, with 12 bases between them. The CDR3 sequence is CASSQSYPSNEQFF. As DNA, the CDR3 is TGTGCCAGCAGCCAGTCTTACCCCTCCAATGAGCAGTTCTTC.

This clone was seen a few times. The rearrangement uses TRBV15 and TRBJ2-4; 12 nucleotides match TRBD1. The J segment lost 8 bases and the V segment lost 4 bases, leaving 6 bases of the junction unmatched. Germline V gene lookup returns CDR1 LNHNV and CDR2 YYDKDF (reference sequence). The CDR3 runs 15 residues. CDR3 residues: CATSKGDRGQDIQYF. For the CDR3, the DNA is TGTGCCACCAGCAAAGGGGACAGGGGGCAAGACATTCAGTACTTC.

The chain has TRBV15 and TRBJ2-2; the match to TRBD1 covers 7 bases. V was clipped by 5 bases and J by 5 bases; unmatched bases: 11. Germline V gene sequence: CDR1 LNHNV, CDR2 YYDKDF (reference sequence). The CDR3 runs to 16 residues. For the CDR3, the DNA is TGTGCCACCAGCCGAGCTCTGACGACAGGGACCGGGGAGCTGTTTTTT. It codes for CATSRALTTGTGELFF. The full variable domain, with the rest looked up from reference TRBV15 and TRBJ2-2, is DAMVIQNPRYQVTQFGKPVTLSCSQTLNHNVMYWYQQKSSQAPKLLFHYYDKDFNNEADTPDNFQSRRPNTSFCFLDIRSPGLGDTAMYLCATSRALTTGTGELFFGEGSRLTVL.

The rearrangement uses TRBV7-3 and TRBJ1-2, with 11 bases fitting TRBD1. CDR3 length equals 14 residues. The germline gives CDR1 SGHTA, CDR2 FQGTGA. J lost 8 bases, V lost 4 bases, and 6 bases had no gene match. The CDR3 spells CASSSTGQGDGYTF. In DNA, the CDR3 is TGTGCCAGCAGCTCTACGGGACAGGGGGACGGCTACACCTTC.

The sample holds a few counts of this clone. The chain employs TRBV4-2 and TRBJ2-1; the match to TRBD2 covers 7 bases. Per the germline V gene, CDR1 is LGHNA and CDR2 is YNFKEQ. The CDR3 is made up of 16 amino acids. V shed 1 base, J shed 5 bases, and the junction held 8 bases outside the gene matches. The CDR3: CASSQGGSSGHNEQFF. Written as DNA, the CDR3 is TGTGCCAGCAGCCAAGGAGGATCTAGCGGCCACAATGAGCAGTTCTTC.

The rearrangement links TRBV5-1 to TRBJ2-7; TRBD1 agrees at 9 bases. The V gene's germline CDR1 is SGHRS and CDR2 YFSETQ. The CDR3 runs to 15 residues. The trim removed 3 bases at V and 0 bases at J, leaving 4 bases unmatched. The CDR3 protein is CASSWDRDYSYEQYF. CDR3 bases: TGCGCCAGCAGCTGGGACAGGGACTACTCCTACGAGCAGTACTTC.

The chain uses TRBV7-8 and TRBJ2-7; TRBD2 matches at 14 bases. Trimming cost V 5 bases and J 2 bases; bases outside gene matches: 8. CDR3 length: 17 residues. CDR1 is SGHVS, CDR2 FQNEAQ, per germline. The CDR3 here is CASSRTSGRTYAYEQYF. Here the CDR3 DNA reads TGTGCCAGCAGCCGGACTAGCGGGAGGACCTACGCCTACGAGCAGTACTTC.

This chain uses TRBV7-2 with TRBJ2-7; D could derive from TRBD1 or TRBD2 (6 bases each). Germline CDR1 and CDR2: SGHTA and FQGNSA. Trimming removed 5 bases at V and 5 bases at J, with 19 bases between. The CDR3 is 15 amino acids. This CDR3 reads CASSPRGGRSHEQYF. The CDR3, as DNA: TGTGCCAGCAGCCCCAGGGGAGGTCGAAGCCACGAGCAGTACTTC.

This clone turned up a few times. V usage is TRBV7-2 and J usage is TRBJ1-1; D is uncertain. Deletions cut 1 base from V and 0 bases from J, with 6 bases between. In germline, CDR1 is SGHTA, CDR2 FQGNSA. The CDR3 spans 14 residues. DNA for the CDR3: TGTGCCAGCAGCTTAGTAGCTATGAACACTGAAGCTTTCTTT. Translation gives CASSLVAMNTEAFF.

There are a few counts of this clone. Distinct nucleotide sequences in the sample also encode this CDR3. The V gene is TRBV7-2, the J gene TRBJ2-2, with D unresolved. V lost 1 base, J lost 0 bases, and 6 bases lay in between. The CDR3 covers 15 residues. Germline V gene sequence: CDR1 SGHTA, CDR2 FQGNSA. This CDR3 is CASSLGLANTGELFF. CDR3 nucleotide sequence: TGTGCCAGCAGCTTAGGATTAGCGAACACCGGGGAGCTGTTTTTT.

The CDR3 region is CASSQVGTGGIDEQFF. The CDR3 bases are TGCGCCAGCAGCCAAGTAGGGACAGGGGGTATTGATGAGCAGTTCTTC. This chain uses TRBV4-3 with TRBJ2-1, with 11 bases lining up with TRBD1. The CDR3 runs 16 residues. V shed 1 base and J 8 bases; nucleotides not matched to a gene: 7. Per the germline V gene, CDR1 is LGHNA and CDR2 is YSLEER.